Following are 17 T cell receptor beta chains from one sample sequenced in a study of blood T cell repertoires in COVID-19. The data were produced by immunoSEQ multiplex PCR, yet TCRdb's version contains in-frame clones alone and is incomplete. The sample consists of around 280,000 clones, around 90% of them appearing once. Material for sequencing was PBMCs or T cells enriched from blood (not recorded which). These receptors originate from a woman aged 18-35 years with acute COVID-19.

The chain joins TRBV9 to TRBJ1-2; D might be TRBD1 (6 bases). The germline V and J ends were trimmed by 0 bases and 6 bases, with 9 bases remaining between them. Germline-derived CDR1 and CDR2 are SGDLS and YYNGEE. The CDR3 is 13 residues long. The CDR3 reads CASSVGTANGYTF. DNA for the CDR3: TGTGCCAGCAGCGTAGGGACAGCAAATGGCTACACCTTC.

The chain carries TRBV19 and TRBJ2-7; D is possibly TRBD1 (5 bases). This CDR3 has 14 residues. Trimming removed 5 bases at V and 3 bases at J, with 14 bases between. CDR1 and CDR2 (germline): LNHDA, SQIVND (reference sequence). The CDR3 nucleotides read TGTGCCAGTAGTTCAAGGGGCAAGGACTACGAGCAGTACTTC. Its translation is CASSSRGKDYEQYF.

Worth noting for this clone: Distinct nucleotide sequences in the sample also encode this CDR3. The chain has TRBV28 and TRBJ2-1; D might be TRBD2 (5 bases). V gave up 2 bases and J gave up 5 bases, with 10 bases separating them. The CDR3 is made up of 14 amino acids. Germline values: CDR1 MDHEN, CDR2 SYDVKM. In DNA form, the CDR3 reads TGTGCCAGCAGTTTAGCCGGAGGCGACAATGAGCAGTTCTTC. Its protein is CASSLAGGDNEQFF.

The chain is built from TRBV18 and TRBJ2-1, with 7 positions matching TRBD1. Germline CDR1 is KGHSH and CDR2 is LQKENI. This CDR3 contains 18 residues. V lost 0 bases to trimming and J lost 6 bases; unmatched junction nucleotides: 14. Written as DNA, the CDR3 is TGTGCCAGCTCACCACCGACCCTTCCTAGGCAGGGGGTCAATGAGCAGTTCTTC. Protein: CASSPPTLPRQGVNEQFF.

The table lists this clone with a few counts. The chain joins TRBV5-1 to TRBJ2-7; TRBD1 matches at 8 bases. Trimming removed 4 bases from V and 1 base from J; junction bases left unmatched: 7. Germline V gene sequence: CDR1 SGHRS, CDR2 YFSETQ. The CDR3 sequence is 15 residues long. The CDR3 nucleotides read TGCGCCAGCAGCGCGAGCCAGGGGGCTTCCTACGAGCAGTACTTC. This gives the protein CASSASQGASYEQYF.

The gene calls are TRBV6-2 or TRBV6-3 and TRBJ2-5, with TRBD1 as a possible D gene (6 bases). Trimming cost V 0 bases and J 2 bases, with 13 bases left between them. This CDR3 region has 16 residues. Germline CDR1 MNHEY, CDR2 SVGEGT. The CDR3 DNA is TGTGCCAGCAGTTACTCGTTGGGACAAGTACAAGAGACCCAGTACTTC. It yields the protein CASSYSLGQVQETQYF.

This chain connects TRBV2 to TRBJ2-7; 7 positions match TRBD1. This CDR3 contains 13 residues. The trim removed 6 bases at V and 5 bases at J, leaving 7 bases unmatched. Looked up from germline, CDR1 is SNHLY and CDR2 is FYNNEI. CDR3 in amino acids: CASRTGTANEQYF. CDR3 nucleotide sequence: TGTGCCAGCAGGACCGGGACAGCCAACGAGCAGTACTTC.

This chain uses TRBV5-4 with TRBJ2-2; D remains ambiguous. The germline V and J ends were trimmed by 2 bases and 2 bases, with 10 bases remaining between them. The CDR3 is 15 residues long. Germline lookup yields CDR1 SGHNT and CDR2 YYREEE (reference sequence). CDR3 nucleotide sequence: TGTGCCAGCAGCTTTTCGACAAGTAACACCGGGGAGCTGTTTTTT. Residues: CASSFSTSNTGELFF.

This chain connects TRBV28 to TRBJ2-1, with D possibly being TRBD2 (6 bases). Germline CDR1 reads MDHEN; CDR2 reads SYDVKM. The V gene lost 7 bases and the J gene lost 9 bases, with 16 bases spanning the gap. The CDR3 has 13 amino acids. CDR3 amino acids: CASKVGRESEQFF. The CDR3 bases are TGTGCCAGCAAGGTCGGCCGGGAGAGTGAGCAGTTCTTC.

This chain links TRBV20-1 with TRBJ2-7; D unclear. The CDR3 spans 16 residues. V was shortened by 3 bases and J by 0 bases, with 18 bases between the two germline ends. CDR1 and CDR2 from the germline V gene are DFQATT and SNEGSKA (reference sequence). CDR3 region: CSASSAYQRLSYEQYF. The CDR3 DNA sequence: TGCAGTGCTAGTTCGGCCTACCAGCGCCTCTCCTACGAGCAGTACTTC.

The chain uses TRBV5-1 and TRBJ1-4; D gene unclear. Germline-derived CDR1 and CDR2 are SGHRS and YFSETQ. Trimming cost V 0 bases and J 7 bases, with 16 bases left between them. The CDR3 is 16 amino acids. The CDR3 protein is CASSLAPGLVPEKLFF. CDR3 coding DNA: TGCGCCAGCAGCTTGGCTCCGGGTCTCGTACCTGAAAAACTGTTTTTT. Supplemented by reference TRBV5-1 and TRBJ1-4, the full variable domain reads KAGVTQTPRYLIKTRGQQVTLSCSPISGHRSVSWYQQTPGQGLQFLFEYFSETQRNKGNFPGRFSGRQFSNSRSEMNVSTLELGDSALYLCASSLAPGLVPEKLFFGSGTQLSVL.

The rearrangement joins TRBV5-5 to TRBJ2-7; D unclear. Per the germline V gene, CDR1 is SGHKS and CDR2 is YYEKEE (reference sequence). This CDR3 spans 13 amino acids. V shed 0 bases and J shed 7 bases, with 11 bases lying between them. The CDR3 spells CASSLALAGEQYF. In DNA form, the CDR3 reads TGTGCCAGCAGCTTGGCTCTGGCCGGGGAGCAGTACTTC.

CDR3 sequence reads: CASSAGLAAYNEQFF. The CDR3 DNA is TGTGCCAGCAGCGCGGGACTAGCGGCTTACAATGAGCAGTTCTTC. This sequence joins TRBV2 and TRBJ2-1; TRBD2 matches at 11 bases. V lost 6 bases, J lost 4 bases, and 5 bases stayed unmatched. The CDR3 is 15 residues long. Germline CDR1 is SNHLY and CDR2 is FYNNEI.

The chain has TRBV5-1 and TRBJ1-1; D ambiguous. Trimming took 4 bases from V and 1 from J, leaving 11 bases between them. Per the germline V gene, CDR1 is SGHRS and CDR2 is YFSETQ. The CDR3 totals 14 residues. The CDR3: CASSREARNTEAFF. CDR3 sequence (DNA): TGCGCCAGCAGCCGGGAGGCACGGAACACTGAAGCTTTCTTT.

V gene TRBV7-2 combines with J gene TRBJ2-5; maybe TRBD1 (5 bases). This CDR3 is built from 16 residues. CDR1 is SGHTA and CDR2 is FQGNSA in the germline V gene. V was pared by 2 bases and J by 0 bases, with 13 bases between. CDR3 bases: TGTGCCAGCAGCTTATTATTGGCACAGGACCAAGAGACCCAGTACTTC. This gives the protein CASSLLLAQDQETQYF.

V is TRBV19 and J is TRBJ2-3; possibly TRBD1 for D (5 bases). Germline values: CDR1 LNHDA, CDR2 SQIVND (reference sequence). The CDR3 runs to 14 residues. V lost 5 bases and J 9 bases, leaving 18 bases between the germline ends. The chain's CDR3 is CASSQGPASGTQYF. The CDR3 DNA sequence: TGTGCCAGTAGTCAGGGTCCCGCCTCCGGCACGCAGTATTTT.

On this clone: Distinct nucleotide sequences in the sample also encode this CDR3. The chain couples TRBV4-3 to TRBJ2-1, with 9 bases fitting TRBD1. Germline lookup yields CDR1 LGHNA and CDR2 YSLEER. V was pared by 4 bases and J by 3 bases, with 4 bases of the junction left unmatched. This CDR3 region has 15 residues. The CDR3 nucleotides read TGCGCCAGCAGCCCTGGGACAGGGATCTACAATGAGCAGTTCTTC. Translated: CASSPGTGIYNEQFF.